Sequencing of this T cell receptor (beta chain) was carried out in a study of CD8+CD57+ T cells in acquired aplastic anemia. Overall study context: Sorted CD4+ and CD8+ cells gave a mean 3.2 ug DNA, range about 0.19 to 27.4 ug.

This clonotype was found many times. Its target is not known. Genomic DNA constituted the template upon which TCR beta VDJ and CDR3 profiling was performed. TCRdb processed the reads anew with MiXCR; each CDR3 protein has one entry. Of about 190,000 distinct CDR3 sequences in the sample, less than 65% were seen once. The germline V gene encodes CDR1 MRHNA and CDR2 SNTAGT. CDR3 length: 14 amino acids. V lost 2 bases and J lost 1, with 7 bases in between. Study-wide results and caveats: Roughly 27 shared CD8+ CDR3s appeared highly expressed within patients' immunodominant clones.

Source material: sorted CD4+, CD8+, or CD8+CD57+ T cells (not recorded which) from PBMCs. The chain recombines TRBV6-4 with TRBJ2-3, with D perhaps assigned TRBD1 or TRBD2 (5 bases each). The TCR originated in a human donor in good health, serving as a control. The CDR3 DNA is TGTGCCAGCAGTGACGAGGGGCGCACAGATACGCAGTATTTT. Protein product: CASSDEGRTDTQYF.